The T cell receptor beta chain under discussion was sequenced for a study of T cell responses to AZD1222 COVID-19 vaccine. Pooled samples include second doses given at about 4 or 12 weeks. Only in-frame clones appear in the TCRdb table, and some are missing; sequencing was by immunoSEQ multiplex PCR. Of about 160,000 clones in the sample, 90% to 95% are singletons; the top ten hold 4% to 5.5%. The clonotype originates from an adult who received the AZD1222 COVID-19 vaccine. The input for sequencing was peripheral blood, taken 28 days after the second AZD1222 dose.

The chain's CDR3 is CASSSGLDFYEQYF. The CDR3 bases are TGTGCCAGCAGTTCCGGACTAGATTTCTACGAGCAGTACTTC. The chain couples TRBV28 to TRBJ2-7; 7 bases map to TRBD2. V was clipped by 4 bases and J by 3 bases; unmatched bases: 6. The CDR3 spans 14 residues. Germline lookup yields CDR1 MDHEN and CDR2 SYDVKM.